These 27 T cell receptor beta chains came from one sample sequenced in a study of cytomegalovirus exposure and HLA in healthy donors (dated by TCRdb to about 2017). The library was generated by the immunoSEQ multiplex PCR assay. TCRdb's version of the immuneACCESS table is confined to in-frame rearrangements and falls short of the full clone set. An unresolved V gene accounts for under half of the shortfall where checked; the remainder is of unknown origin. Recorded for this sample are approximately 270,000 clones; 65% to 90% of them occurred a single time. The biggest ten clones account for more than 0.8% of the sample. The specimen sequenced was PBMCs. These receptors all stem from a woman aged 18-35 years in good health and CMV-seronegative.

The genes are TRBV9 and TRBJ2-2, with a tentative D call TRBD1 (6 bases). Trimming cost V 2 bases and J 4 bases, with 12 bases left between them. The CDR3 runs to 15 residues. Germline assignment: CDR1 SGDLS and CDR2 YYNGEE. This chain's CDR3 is CASSVLGASTGELFF. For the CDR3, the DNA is TGTGCCAGCAGCGTCCTGGGGGCGAGCACCGGGGAGCTGTTTTTT.

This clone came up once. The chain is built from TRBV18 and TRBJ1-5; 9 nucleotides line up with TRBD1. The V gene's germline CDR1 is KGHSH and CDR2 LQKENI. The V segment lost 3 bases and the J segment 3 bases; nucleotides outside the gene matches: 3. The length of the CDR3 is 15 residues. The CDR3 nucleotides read TGTGCCAGCTCACCGGGGGACAGGGACAATCAGCCCCAGCATTTT. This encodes CASSPGDRDNQPQHF.

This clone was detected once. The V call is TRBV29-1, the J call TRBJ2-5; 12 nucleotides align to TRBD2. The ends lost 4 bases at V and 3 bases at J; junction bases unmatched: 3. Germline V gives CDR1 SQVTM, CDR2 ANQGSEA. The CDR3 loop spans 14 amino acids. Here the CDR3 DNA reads TGCAGCGTTGGGACTAGCGGGATCAAAGAGACCCAGTACTTC. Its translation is CSVGTSGIKETQYF. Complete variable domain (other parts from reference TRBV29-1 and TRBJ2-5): SAVISQKPSRDICQRGTSLTIQCQVDSQVTMMFWYRQQPGQSLTLIATANQGSEATYESGFVIDKFPISRPNLTFSTLTVSNMSPEDSSIYLCSVGTSGIKETQYFGPGTRLLVL.

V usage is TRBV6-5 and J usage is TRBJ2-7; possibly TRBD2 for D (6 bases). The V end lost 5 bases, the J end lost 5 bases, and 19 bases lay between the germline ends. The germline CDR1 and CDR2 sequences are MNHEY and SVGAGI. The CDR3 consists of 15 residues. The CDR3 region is CASSTALAPRNEQYF. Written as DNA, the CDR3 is TGTGCCAGCAGTACCGCGCTAGCGCCTAGGAACGAGCAGTACTTC.

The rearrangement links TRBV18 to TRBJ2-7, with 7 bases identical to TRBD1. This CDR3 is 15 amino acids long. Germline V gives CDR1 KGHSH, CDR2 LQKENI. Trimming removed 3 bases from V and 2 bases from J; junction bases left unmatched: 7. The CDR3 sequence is CASSPGTAETYEQYF. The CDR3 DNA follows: TGTGCCAGCTCACCCGGGACAGCCGAGACCTACGAGCAGTACTTC.

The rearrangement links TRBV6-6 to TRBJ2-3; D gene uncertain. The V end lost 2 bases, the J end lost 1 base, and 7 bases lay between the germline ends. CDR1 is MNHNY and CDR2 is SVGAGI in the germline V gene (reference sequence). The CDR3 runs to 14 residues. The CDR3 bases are TGTGCCAGCAGTTACGTTGAGGGCACAGATACGCAGTATTTT. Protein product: CASSYVEGTDTQYF.

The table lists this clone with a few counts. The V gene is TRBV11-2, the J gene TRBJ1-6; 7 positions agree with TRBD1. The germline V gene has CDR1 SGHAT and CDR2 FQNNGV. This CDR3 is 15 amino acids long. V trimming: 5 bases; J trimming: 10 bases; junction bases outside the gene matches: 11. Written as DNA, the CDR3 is TGTGCCAGCAGCGCACTACAGGGGACTGGATCACCCCTCCACTTT. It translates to CASSALQGTGSPLHF.

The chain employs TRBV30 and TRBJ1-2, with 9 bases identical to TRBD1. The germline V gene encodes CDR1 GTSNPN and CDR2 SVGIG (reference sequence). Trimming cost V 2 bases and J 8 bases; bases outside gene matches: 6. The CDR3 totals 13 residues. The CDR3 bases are TGTGCCTGGAGTCCAAGGGACAGGGCCGGCTACACCTTC. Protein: CAWSPRDRAGYTF.

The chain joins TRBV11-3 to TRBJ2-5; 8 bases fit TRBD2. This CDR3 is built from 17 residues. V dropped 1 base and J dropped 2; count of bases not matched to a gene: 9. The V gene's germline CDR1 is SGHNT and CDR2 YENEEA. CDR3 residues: CASSLGLSAGGQETQYF. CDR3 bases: TGTGCCAGCAGCTTAGGCCTCTCGGCGGGGGGACAAGAGACCCAGTACTTC.

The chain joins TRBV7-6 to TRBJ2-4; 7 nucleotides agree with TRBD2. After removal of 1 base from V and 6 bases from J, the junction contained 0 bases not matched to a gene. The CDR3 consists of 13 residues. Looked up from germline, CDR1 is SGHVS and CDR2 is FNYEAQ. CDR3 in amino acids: CASSLGGGNIQYF. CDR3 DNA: TGTGCCAGCAGCTTAGGGGGGGGAAACATTCAGTACTTC.

The CDR3 loop is CASSHTGDTDTQYF. The CDR3 DNA sequence: TGCGCCAGCAGCCACACAGGGGACACAGATACGCAGTATTTT. The chain combines TRBV5-1 with TRBJ2-3, with 7 bases fitting TRBD1. The CDR3 extends over 14 amino acids. The germline CDR1 and CDR2 sequences are SGHRS and YFSETQ. V shed 4 bases, J shed 2 bases, and the junction held 4 bases outside the gene matches.

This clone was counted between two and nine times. CDR3 nucleotides: TGTGCCAGCAGAGCAAGGTCGAGCGAACCCACAGATACGCAGTATTTT. Amino acid sequence: CASRARSSEPTDTQYF. The chain employs TRBV14 and TRBJ2-3; unclear D gene. The germline CDR1 and CDR2 sequences are SGHDN and FVKESK. The V end lost 6 bases, the J end lost 2 bases, and 18 bases lay between the germline ends. The CDR3 consists of 16 residues.

CDR3 loop: CASSVRGSGANVLTF. DNA for the CDR3: TGTGCCAGCAGCGTACGGGGCTCTGGGGCCAACGTCCTGACTTTC. The chain employs TRBV9 and TRBJ2-6; D perhaps matches TRBD2 (5 bases). V shed 1 base and J shed 0 bases, with 5 bases lying between them. Germline V CDR1 and CDR2: SGDLS, YYNGEE. CDR3 length: 15 residues.

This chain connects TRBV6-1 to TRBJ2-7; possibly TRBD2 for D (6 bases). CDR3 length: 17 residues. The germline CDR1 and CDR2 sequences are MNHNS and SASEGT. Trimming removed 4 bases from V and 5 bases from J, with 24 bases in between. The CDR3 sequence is CASSGKGFGRGVDEQYF. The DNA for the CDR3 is TGTGCCAGCAGTGGAAAGGGGTTTGGGCGGGGTGTGGACGAGCAGTACTTC.

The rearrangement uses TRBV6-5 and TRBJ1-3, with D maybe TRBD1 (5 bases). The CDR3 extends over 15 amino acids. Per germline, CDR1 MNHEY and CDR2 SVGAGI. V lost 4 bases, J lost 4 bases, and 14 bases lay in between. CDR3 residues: CASSSYAGLGNTIYF. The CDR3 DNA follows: TGTGCCAGCAGTTCCTACGCGGGGCTGGGAAACACCATATATTTT.

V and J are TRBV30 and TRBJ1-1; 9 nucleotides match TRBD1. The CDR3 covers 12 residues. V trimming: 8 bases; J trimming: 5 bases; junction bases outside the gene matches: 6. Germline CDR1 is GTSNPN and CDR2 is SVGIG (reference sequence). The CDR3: CAGGQGRTEAFF. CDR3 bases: TGTGCCGGGGGACAGGGTAGAACTGAAGCTTTCTTT. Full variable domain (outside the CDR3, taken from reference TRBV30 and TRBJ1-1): SQTIHQWPATLVQPVGSPLSLECTVEGTSNPNLYWYRQAAGRGLQLLFYSVGIGQISSEVPQNLSASRPQDRQFILSSKKLLLSDSGFYLCAGGQGRTEAFFGQGTRLTVV.

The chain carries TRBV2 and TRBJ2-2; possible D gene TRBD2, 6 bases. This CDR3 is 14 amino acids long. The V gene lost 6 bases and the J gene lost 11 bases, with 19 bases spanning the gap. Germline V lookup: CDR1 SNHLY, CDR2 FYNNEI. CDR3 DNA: TGTGCCAGCAGCTCCGGGACTTCCTGGATCGAGCTGTTTTTT. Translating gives CASSSGTSWIELFF.

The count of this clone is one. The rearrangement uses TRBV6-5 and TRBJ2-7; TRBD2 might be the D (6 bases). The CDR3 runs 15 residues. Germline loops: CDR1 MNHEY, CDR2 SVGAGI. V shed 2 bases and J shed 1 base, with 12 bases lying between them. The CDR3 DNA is TGTGCCAGCAGTTACATGAGGGACTCATCCTACGAGCAGTACTTC. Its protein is CASSYMRDSSYEQYF.

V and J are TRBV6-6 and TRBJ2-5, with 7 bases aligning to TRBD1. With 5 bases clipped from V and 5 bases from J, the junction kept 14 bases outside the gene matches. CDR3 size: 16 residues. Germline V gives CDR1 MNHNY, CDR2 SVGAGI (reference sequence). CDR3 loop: CASSTPLGGGGETQYF. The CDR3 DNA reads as TGTGCCAGCAGTACCCCCTTAGGGGGCGGCGGGGAGACCCAGTACTTC.

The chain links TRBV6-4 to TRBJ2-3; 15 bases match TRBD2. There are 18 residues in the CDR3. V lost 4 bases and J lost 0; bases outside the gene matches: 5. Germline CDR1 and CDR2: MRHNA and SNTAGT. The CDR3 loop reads CASSAGLAGGLSTDTQYF. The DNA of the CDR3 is TGTGCCAGCAGTGCGGGACTAGCGGGAGGCCTGAGCACAGATACGCAGTATTTT.

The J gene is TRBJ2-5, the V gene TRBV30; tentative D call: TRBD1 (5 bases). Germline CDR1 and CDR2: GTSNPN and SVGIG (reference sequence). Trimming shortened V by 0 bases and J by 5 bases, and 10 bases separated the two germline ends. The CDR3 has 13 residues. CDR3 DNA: TGTGCCTGGAGTGTTGGGGCGAAGGAGACCCAGTACTTC. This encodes CAWSVGAKETQYF.

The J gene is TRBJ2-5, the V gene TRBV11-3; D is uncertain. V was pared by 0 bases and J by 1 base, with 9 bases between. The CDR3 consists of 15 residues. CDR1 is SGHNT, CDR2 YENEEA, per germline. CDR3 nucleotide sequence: TGTGCCAGCAGCTTAGATGGTGAACTCCAAGAGACCCAGTACTTC. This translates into CASSLDGELQETQYF.

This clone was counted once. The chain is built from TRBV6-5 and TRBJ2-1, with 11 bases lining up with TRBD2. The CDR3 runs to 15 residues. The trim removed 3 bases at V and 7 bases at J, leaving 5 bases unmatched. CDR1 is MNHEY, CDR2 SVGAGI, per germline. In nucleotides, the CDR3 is TGTGCCAGCAGTTATAGCGGGGGGGCGGCGAATGAGCAGTTCTTC. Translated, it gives CASSYSGGAANEQFF.

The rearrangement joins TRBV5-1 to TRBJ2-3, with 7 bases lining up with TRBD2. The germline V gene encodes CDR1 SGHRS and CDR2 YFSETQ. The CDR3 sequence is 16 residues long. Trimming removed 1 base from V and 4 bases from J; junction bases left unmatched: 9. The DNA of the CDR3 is TGCGCCAGCAGCTTGCCCGGCGGGAGTAACGCAGATACGCAGTATTTT. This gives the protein CASSLPGGSNADTQYF.

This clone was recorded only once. The CDR3 region is CSVDPDRTTQYF. The CDR3 region has the DNA TGCAGCGTTGACCCGGACAGGACGACCCAGTACTTC. The V gene is TRBV29-1, the J gene TRBJ2-5; 7 nucleotides line up with TRBD1. The CDR3 length is 12 residues. The germline CDR1 and CDR2 sequences are SQVTM and ANQGSEA. Losses at the gene ends were 3 bases for V and 7 bases for J; bases not matched to a gene: 5.

The CDR3 nucleotides are TGCGCCAGCAGCCAAGATCGGACAGGGGCGGCTGAAGCTTTCTTT. The encoded protein is CASSQDRTGAAEAFF. The V gene is TRBV4-1, the J gene TRBJ1-1; 9 bases agree with TRBD1. There are 15 residues in the CDR3. The J segment lost 6 bases and the V segment lost 0 bases, leaving 5 bases of the junction unmatched. CDR1 is MGHRA and CDR2 is YSYEKL in the germline V gene.

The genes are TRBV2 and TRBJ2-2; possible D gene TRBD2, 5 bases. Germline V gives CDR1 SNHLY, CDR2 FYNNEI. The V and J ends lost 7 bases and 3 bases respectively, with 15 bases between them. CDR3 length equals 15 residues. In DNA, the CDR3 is TGTGCCAGCAAGAGGGCAAACAGTGACACCGGGGAGCTGTTTTTT. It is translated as CASKRANSDTGELFF.